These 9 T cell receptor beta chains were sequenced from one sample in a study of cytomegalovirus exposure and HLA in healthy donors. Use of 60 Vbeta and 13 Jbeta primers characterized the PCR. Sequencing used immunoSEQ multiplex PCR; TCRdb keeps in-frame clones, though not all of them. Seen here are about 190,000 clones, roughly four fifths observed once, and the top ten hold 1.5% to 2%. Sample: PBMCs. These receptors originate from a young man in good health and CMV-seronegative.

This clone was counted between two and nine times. This chain's CDR3 is CASSVAGVLSPSYEQYF. CDR3 DNA sequence: TGTGCCAGCAGCGTAGCAGGGGTTCTGTCCCCCTCCTACGAGCAGTACTTC. The rearrangement links TRBV9 to TRBJ2-7; D perhaps matches TRBD1 (6 bases). The CDR3 contains 17 residues. V lost 0 bases and J lost 0, with 16 bases in between. CDR1 is SGDLS, CDR2 YYNGEE, per germline.

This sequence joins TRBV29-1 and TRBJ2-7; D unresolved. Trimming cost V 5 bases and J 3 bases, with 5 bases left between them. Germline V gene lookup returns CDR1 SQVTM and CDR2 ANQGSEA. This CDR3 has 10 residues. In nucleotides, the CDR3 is TGCAGCGTTATTAACTACGAGCAGTACTTC. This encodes CSVINYEQYF.

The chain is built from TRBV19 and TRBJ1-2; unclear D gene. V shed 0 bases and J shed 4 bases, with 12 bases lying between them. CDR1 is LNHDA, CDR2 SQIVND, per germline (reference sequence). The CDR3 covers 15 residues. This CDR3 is CASSIDAGKTYGYTF. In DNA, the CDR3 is TGTGCCAGTAGTATAGACGCGGGAAAAACCTATGGCTACACCTTC. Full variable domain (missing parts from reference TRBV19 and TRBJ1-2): DGGITQSPKYLFRKEGQNVTLSCEQNLNHDAMYWYRQDPGQGLRLIYYSQIVNDFQKGDIAEGYSVSREKKESFPLTVTSAQKNPTAFYLCASSIDAGKTYGYTFGSGTRLTVV.

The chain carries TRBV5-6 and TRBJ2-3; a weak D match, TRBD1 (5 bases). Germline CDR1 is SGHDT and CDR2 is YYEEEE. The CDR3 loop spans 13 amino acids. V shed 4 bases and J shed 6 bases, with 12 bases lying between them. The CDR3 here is CASSPGRRDTQYF. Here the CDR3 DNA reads TGTGCCAGCAGCCCAGGGCGTAGGGATACGCAGTATTTT.

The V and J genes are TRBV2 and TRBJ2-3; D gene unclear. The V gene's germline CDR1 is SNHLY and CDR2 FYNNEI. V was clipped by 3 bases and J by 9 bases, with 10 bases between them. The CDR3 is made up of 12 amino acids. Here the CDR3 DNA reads TGTGCCAGCAGTGACGAGCATCAAACGCAGTATTTT. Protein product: CASSDEHQTQYF.

CDR3 residues: CASSPRAGTDTQYF. For the CDR3, the DNA is TGTGCCAGCAGCCCGCGGGCGGGCACAGATACGCAGTATTTT. This sequence joins TRBV7-9 and TRBJ2-3; D possibly corresponds to TRBD2 (5 bases). Trimming took 5 bases from V and 1 from J, leaving 10 bases between them. The CDR3 sequence is 14 residues long. Germline CDR1 and CDR2: SEHNR and FQNEAQ (reference sequence).

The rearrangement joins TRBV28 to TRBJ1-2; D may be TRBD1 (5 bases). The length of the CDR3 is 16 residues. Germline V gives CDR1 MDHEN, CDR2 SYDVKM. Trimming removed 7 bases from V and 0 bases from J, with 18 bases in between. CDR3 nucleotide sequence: TGTGCCAGCACCCGCGGGGGGGGGAACCCTAACTATGGCTACACCTTC. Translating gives CASTRGGGNPNYGYTF.

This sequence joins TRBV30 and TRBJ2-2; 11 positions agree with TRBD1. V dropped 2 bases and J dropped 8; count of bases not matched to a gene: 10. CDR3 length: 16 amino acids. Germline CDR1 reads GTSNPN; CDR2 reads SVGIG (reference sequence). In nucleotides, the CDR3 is TGTGCCTGGAGTCGGGTGGGACAGGGGGTACCGGGGGAGCTGTTTTTT. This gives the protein CAWSRVGQGVPGELFF. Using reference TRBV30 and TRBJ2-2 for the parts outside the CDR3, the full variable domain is SQTIHQWPATLVQPVGSPLSLECTVEGTSNPNLYWYRQAAGRGLQLLFYSVGIGQISSEVPQNLSASRPQDRQFILSSKKLLLSDSGFYLCAWSRVGQGVPGELFFGEGSRLTVL.

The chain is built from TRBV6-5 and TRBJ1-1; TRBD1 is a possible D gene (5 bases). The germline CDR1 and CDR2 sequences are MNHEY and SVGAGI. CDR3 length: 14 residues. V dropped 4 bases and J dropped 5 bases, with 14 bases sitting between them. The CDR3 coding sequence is TGTGCCAGCAGTTGGGAGGAGGGGCAGACTGAAGCTTTCTTT. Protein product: CASSWEEGQTEAFF.